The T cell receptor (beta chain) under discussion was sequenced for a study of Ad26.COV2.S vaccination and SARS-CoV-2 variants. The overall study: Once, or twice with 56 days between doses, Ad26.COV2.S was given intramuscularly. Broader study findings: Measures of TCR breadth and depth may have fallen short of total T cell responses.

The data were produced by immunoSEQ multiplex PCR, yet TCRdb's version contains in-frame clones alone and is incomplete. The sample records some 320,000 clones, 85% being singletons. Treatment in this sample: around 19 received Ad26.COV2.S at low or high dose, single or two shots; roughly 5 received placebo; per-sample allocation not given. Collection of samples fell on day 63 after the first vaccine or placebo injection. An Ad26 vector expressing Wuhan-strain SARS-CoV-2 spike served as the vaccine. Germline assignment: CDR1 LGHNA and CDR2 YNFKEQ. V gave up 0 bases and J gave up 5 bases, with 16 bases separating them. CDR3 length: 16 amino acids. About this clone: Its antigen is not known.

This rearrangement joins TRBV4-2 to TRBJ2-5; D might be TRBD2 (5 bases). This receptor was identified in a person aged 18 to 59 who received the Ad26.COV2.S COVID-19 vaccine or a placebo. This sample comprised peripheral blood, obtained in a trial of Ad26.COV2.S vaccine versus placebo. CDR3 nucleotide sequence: TGTGCCAGCAGCCAAGATCTCCGGGGTTGGAAGGAGACCCAGTACTTC. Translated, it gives CASSQDLRGWKETQYF.